The sequence of this T cell receptor beta chain was determined in a study of blood T cell repertoires in COVID-19. Across the study: From the United States, Italy and Spain came samples of acute and convalescent COVID-19. Nucleic acid was either cDNA or gDNA, and it came from T cells, B-cell-depleted T cells, or PBMCs.

The V gene lost 6 bases and the J gene lost 4 bases, with 12 bases spanning the gap. The CDR3 runs to 13 residues. CDR1 MNHEY and CDR2 SMNVEV come from the germline V gene (reference sequence). Original processing notes: Nucleated cell number was recorded as an estimate derived from reference gene primer amplification. The repertoire was sequenced with immunoSEQ multiplex PCR; TCRdb's copy has only in-frame clones and lacks some. The V and J calls and clone size were taken over from that table, and D and trimming were inferred from the DNA. The sample holds 200,000 to 300,000 clones; around 90% are singletons and the top ten take around 0.98%. The sample holds one count of this clone.

Material: peripheral blood. This chain uses TRBV27 with TRBJ1-2; D not certain. The receptor's source is a woman between 40 and 55 years old who had recovered from COVID-19. This CDR3 reads CASSPEVGYGYTF. The CDR3 DNA reads TGTGCCAGCAGCCCGGAGGTGGGCTATGGCTACACCTTC.